The 29 T cell receptor beta chains below come from one sample, sequenced in a study of cytomegalovirus exposure and HLA in healthy donors. PCR employed 60 Vbeta and 13 Jbeta primers. Profiling relied on immunoSEQ multiplex PCR, and the TCRdb table lists in-frame clones only, not all of them. The sample yields approximately 190,000 clones, 65% to 90% seen once. Sequenced material: PBMCs. These receptors all stem from a middle-aged man in good health and CMV-seropositive.

This chain connects TRBV10-3 to TRBJ2-7; possibly TRBD2 for D (7 bases). The germline gives CDR1 ENHRY, CDR2 SYGVKD. The V end was cut by 11 bases, the J end by 2 bases, with 16 bases between. This CDR3 spans 13 amino acids. The CDR3 DNA reads as TGTGCCGTAGGGGGGGCGGCTACCTACGAGCAGTACTTC. Its protein is CAVGGAATYEQYF.

V usage is TRBV19 and J usage is TRBJ1-1; D gene uncertain. The length of the CDR3 is 13 residues. The germline gives CDR1 LNHDA, CDR2 SQIVND (reference sequence). V was clipped by 7 bases and J by 2 bases, with 11 bases between them. In DNA, the CDR3 is TGTGCCAGTACCAGGTACCGAAACACTGAAGCTTTCTTT. Translated: CASTRYRNTEAFF.

The chain couples TRBV7-2 to TRBJ2-5; 7 bases map to TRBD2. The CDR3 is 13 residues long. The V and J ends lost 8 bases and 7 bases, in that order; junction bases with no gene match: 10. The germline gives CDR1 SGHTA, CDR2 FQGNSA. For the CDR3, the DNA is TGTGCCAGCTCCTCGGGGGGTACGGGGACCCAGTACTTC. Translated, it gives CASSSGGTGTQYF.

The gene calls are TRBV27 and TRBJ1-2, with 9 nucleotides matching TRBD1. V lost 5 bases, J lost 4 bases, and 5 bases stayed unmatched. This CDR3 comprises 14 residues. The germline CDR1 and CDR2 sequences are MNHEY and SMNVEV (reference sequence). In DNA form, the CDR3 reads TGTGCCAGCAGTCCGACAGGGGGTGGCTATGGCTACACCTTC. Protein: CASSPTGGGYGYTF.

The count of this clone is one. V gene TRBV14 combines with J gene TRBJ1-1; perhaps TRBD1 as D (6 bases). From germline, CDR1 is SGHDN and CDR2 FVKESK. The ends were cut back, 3 bases at V and 4 bases at J, with 15 bases in the middle. CDR3 size: 15 residues. CDR3 amino acids: CASSHAGTWGTEAFF. The CDR3 DNA reads as TGTGCCAGCAGCCACGCCGGGACATGGGGCACTGAAGCTTTCTTT.

J is TRBJ2-1 and V is TRBV7-3, with 12 bases matching TRBD2. Germline CDR1 is SGHTA and CDR2 is FQGTGA. CDR3 length: 17 residues. The V and J ends lost 5 bases and 7 bases, in that order; junction bases with no gene match: 12. CDR3 sequence reads: CASSPSPGTSGLNEQFF. CDR3 bases: TGTGCCAGCAGCCCATCCCCCGGGACTAGCGGGCTAAATGAGCAGTTCTTC.

This chain connects TRBV5-4 to TRBJ2-7; TRBD2 aligns across 9 bases. The CDR3 spans 13 residues. J gave up 7 bases and V 2 bases, and 4 bases lay outside the gene matches. Germline CDR1 SGHNT, CDR2 YYREEE (reference sequence). CDR3 sequence: CASSFLAGKEQYF. For the CDR3, the DNA is TGTGCCAGCAGCTTCCTAGCGGGGAAAGAGCAGTACTTC.

The chain joins TRBV7-8 to TRBJ2-7; D might be TRBD1 (6 bases). V was cut by 6 bases and J by 2 bases, with 17 bases left in between. Per germline, CDR1 SGHVS and CDR2 FQNEAQ. CDR3 length equals 15 residues. The CDR3 DNA sequence: TGTGCCAGCAGTTGGGACAACCAACCCCCCTACGAGCAGTACTTC. This translates into CASSWDNQPPYEQYF.

This clone turned up a few times. This chain links TRBV28 with TRBJ2-7; 7 bases align to TRBD2. This CDR3 is built from 14 residues. V dropped 4 bases and J dropped 8; count of bases not matched to a gene: 11. Germline V gene sequence: CDR1 MDHEN, CDR2 SYDVKM. The CDR3 nucleotides read TGTGCCAGCAGTTCCCCCTCGGGGGGAGACAAGCAGTACTTC. It specifies CASSSPSGGDKQYF.

The chain employs TRBV4-2 and TRBJ1-6; TRBD1 agrees at 7 bases. This CDR3 is built from 14 residues. With V trimmed by 3 bases and J by 10 bases, 6 bases remained unmatched. CDR1 and CDR2 (germline): LGHNA, YNFKEQ. The CDR3 loop is CASSHDRVSSPLHF. CDR3 nucleotides: TGTGCCAGCAGCCATGACAGGGTTAGCTCACCCCTCCACTTT.

The chain joins TRBV11-2 to TRBJ1-4, with D uncertain. V lost 1 base and J lost 13, with 13 bases in between. This CDR3 comprises 13 residues. From germline, CDR1 is SGHAT and CDR2 FQNNGV. CDR3 bases: TGTGCCAGCAGCTTAGTGGTGCGCGGGGTACTGTTTTTT. Its translation: CASSLVVRGVLFF.

The chain joins TRBV6-6 to TRBJ2-3; TRBD1 might be the D (5 bases). The CDR3 has 15 amino acids. The ends were cut back, 10 bases at V and 5 bases at J, with 22 bases in the middle. The germline gives CDR1 MNHNY, CDR2 SVGAGI (reference sequence). The CDR3 nucleotides are TGTGCCACACTGAGTTGGACATCTTCAGGAGATACGCAGTATTTT. It yields the protein CATLSWTSSGDTQYF.

The rearrangement uses TRBV18 and TRBJ1-4, with D unclear. Germline assignment: CDR1 KGHSH and CDR2 LQKENI. V lost 2 bases and J lost 0, with 7 bases in between. This CDR3 has 15 amino acids. In DNA form, the CDR3 reads TGTGCCAGCTCACCATCCATTCCAACTAATGAAAAACTGTTTTTT. It is translated as CASSPSIPTNEKLFF.

The chain uses TRBV18 and TRBJ1-2; 9 bases are a match to TRBD1. J was trimmed by 6 bases and V by 2 bases; bases with no gene match: 7. From germline, CDR1 is KGHSH and CDR2 LQKENI. The CDR3 runs to 15 residues. DNA of the CDR3: TGTGCCAGCTCACCAGCGACAGGGGGTTCCGATGGCTACACCTTC. It translates to CASSPATGGSDGYTF.

As DNA, the CDR3 is TGTGCCAGCAGCCCCCCCGGGACAGGGCGCTATGGCTACACCTTC. Its translation is CASSPPGTGRYGYTF. This sequence joins TRBV7-9 and TRBJ1-2, with 9 positions matching TRBD1. CDR3 size: 15 residues. Germline CDR1 and CDR2: SEHNR and FQNEAQ (reference sequence). J gave up 4 bases and V 5 bases, and 8 bases lay outside the gene matches.

The V call is TRBV7-6, the J call TRBJ1-1, with D unclear. The germline V and J ends were trimmed by 5 bases and 10 bases, with 17 bases remaining between them. The germline V gene has CDR1 SGHVS and CDR2 FNYEAQ. This CDR3 region has 13 residues. The CDR3 DNA is TGTGCCAGCAGCCTCACCTCAGTGCGGGCAGCTTTCTTT. Protein sequence: CASSLTSVRAAFF.

The chain uses TRBV7-2 and TRBJ2-2; maybe TRBD1 (5 bases). The CDR3 totals 16 residues. Looked up from germline, CDR1 is SGHTA and CDR2 is FQGNSA. The V gene lost 6 bases and the J gene lost 6 bases, with 20 bases spanning the gap. CDR3 DNA: TGTGCCAGCAGTAAATACGGACCCAGGGCGTCCGGGGAGCTGTTTTTT. It translates to CASSKYGPRASGELFF.

This clone was seen a single time. This sequence joins TRBV25-1 and TRBJ2-7, with TRBD1 identical over 8 bases. The CDR3 is 14 residues long. Germline V lookup: CDR1 MGHDK, CDR2 SYGVNS. V lost 1 base and J lost 9; bases outside the gene matches: 8. The CDR3 is CASSESGRGHRQYF. The CDR3 DNA follows: TGTGCCAGCAGTGAATCCGGCAGGGGGCACAGGCAGTACTTC.

The V gene is TRBV15, the J gene TRBJ2-7, with D maybe TRBD2 (5 bases). The V and J ends lost 0 bases and 2 bases respectively, with 14 bases between them. Per the germline V gene, CDR1 is LNHNV and CDR2 is YYDKDF (reference sequence). This CDR3 spans 16 amino acids. The CDR3: CATSRDQAGLPYEQYF. CDR3 nucleotides: TGTGCCACCAGCAGAGATCAGGCAGGACTCCCCTACGAGCAGTACTTC.

V and J are TRBV7-2 and TRBJ2-7; D is perhaps TRBD1 (6 bases). Per the germline V gene, CDR1 is SGHTA and CDR2 is FQGNSA. Trimming shortened V by 2 bases and J by 0 bases, and 8 bases separated the two germline ends. The CDR3 extends over 14 amino acids. This CDR3 reads CASSLLQGSYEQYF. The CDR3 DNA reads TGTGCCAGCAGCTTATTACAGGGCTCCTACGAGCAGTACTTC.

The count of this clone is one. V and J are TRBV5-8 and TRBJ2-2; D remains ambiguous. V dropped 4 bases and J dropped 4 bases, with 14 bases sitting between them. The CDR3 runs to 15 residues. Germline values: CDR1 SGHTS, CDR2 YDEGEE. CDR3 protein: CASSRGVILTGELFF. The DNA of the CDR3 is TGTGCCAGCAGCCGAGGTGTTATTCTCACCGGGGAGCTGTTTTTT.

This chain joins TRBV5-6 and TRBJ2-3; 7 bases match TRBD1. The germline V gene has CDR1 SGHDT and CDR2 YYEEEE. Trimming at V came to 2 bases and at J to 1 base, leaving 7 bases not matched to a gene. The CDR3 has 16 residues. The CDR3, as DNA: TGTGCCAGCAGCTTAGAAGGGGGCTTTCGCACAGATACGCAGTATTTT. This translates into CASSLEGGFRTDTQYF.

This clone was found many times. CDR3 region: CASSHWGRGVDQPQHF. As DNA, the CDR3 is TGTGCCAGCAGCCACTGGGGCAGGGGGGTTGATCAGCCCCAGCATTTT. V usage is TRBV7-9 and J usage is TRBJ1-5, with 7 positions matching TRBD1. This CDR3 has 16 amino acids. Germline V lookup: CDR1 SEHNR, CDR2 FQNEAQ (reference sequence). The V gene end was trimmed by 5 bases and the J gene end by 5 bases; junction bases not matched to a gene: 12.

The CDR3 coding sequence is TGTGCCTGGAGTATAGACAGGGATAAACTGTTTTTT. Translated: CAWSIDRDKLFF. The chain recombines TRBV30 with TRBJ1-4, with TRBD1 identical over 7 bases. Germline V lookup: CDR1 GTSNPN, CDR2 SVGIG (reference sequence). With V trimmed by 2 bases and J by 11 bases, 5 bases remained unmatched. The CDR3 has 12 amino acids.

The chain has TRBV11-2 and TRBJ2-5; 9 bases agree with TRBD1. The CDR3 loop spans 15 amino acids. Unmatched junction bases numbered 11, after V lost 3 bases and J lost 9 bases. CDR1 and CDR2 (germline): SGHAT, FQNNGV. DNA of the CDR3: TGTGCCAGCAGCTTGGGGGGGACAGGGTGGGGTTCCCAGTACTTC. Its protein product is CASSLGGTGWGSQYF.

The CDR3 region has the DNA TGTGCCAGCAGCTTAAGGGGTCCCAATGAGCAGTTCTTC. It is translated as CASSLRGPNEQFF. V and J are TRBV7-2 and TRBJ2-1, with D possibly matching TRBD1 (5 bases). The CDR3 loop spans 13 amino acids. CDR1 SGHTA and CDR2 FQGNSA come from the germline V gene. Between the trimmed V and J ends, which lost 2 bases and 6 bases, there was a span of 8 bases.

V gene TRBV2 combines with J gene TRBJ1-3; D may be TRBD1 (5 bases). The CDR3 covers 13 residues. CDR1 and CDR2 from the germline V gene are SNHLY and FYNNEI. V was shortened by 6 bases and J by 5 bases, with 11 bases between the two germline ends. The CDR3 DNA is TGTGCCAGCAGCGGGGGAATAAGAAACACCATATATTTT. This encodes CASSGGIRNTIYF.

This sequence joins TRBV10-2 and TRBJ1-2; D gene unclear. Deletions cut 2 bases from V and 2 bases from J, with 6 bases between. CDR3 size: 13 residues. Germline V lookup: CDR1 WSHSY, CDR2 SAAADI. The CDR3 protein is CASSEPGNYGYTF. The CDR3 nucleotides read TGCGCCAGCAGTGAGCCGGGAAACTATGGCTACACCTTC.

The chain is built from TRBV4-1 and TRBJ1-1; D unresolved. V lost 3 bases to trimming and J lost 4 bases, with 15 bases between them. This CDR3 spans 15 amino acids. Germline loops: CDR1 MGHRA, CDR2 YSYEKL. CDR3 loop: CASSQRQEVSTEAFF. The CDR3 nucleotides read TGCGCCAGCAGCCAGAGACAAGAAGTGAGCACTGAAGCTTTCTTT.